Below, one TCR beta chain is given with its context. The antigen this receptor binds is unknown. No per-base quality is available; no much larger clone lies one base away. In this study, focal radiation therapy paired with CTLA-4 blockade (ipilimumab) was tested in patients who had chemo-refractory metastatic non-small-cell lung cancer. The record originates from a study of radiotherapy plus CTLA-4 blockade in lung cancer (dated by TCRdb to 2017 to 2018). General notes on the study: Objective responses were observed in approximately 18% of enrolled patients, and disease control was achieved in 25% to 35%. Study-wide findings and limitations: Early dynamic changes in blood T cell clones, together with increased serum interferon-beta after radiation, were reported as the strongest predictors of response. After treatment with radiotherapy and ipilimumab, TCR clones that came from tumors expanded in the peripheral blood.

Unmatched junction bases come to 5, with V trimmed by 4 bases and J by 1 base. The CDR3 goes from the cysteine to the phenylalanine over 18 residues. The kept DNA is CDR3 alone, 54 bases in frame from the first base. From the germline V gene (reference sequence), CDR1 is PRHDT and CDR2 is FYEKMQ. The receptor library was made with the immunoSEQ multiplex PCR assay. TCRdb provides this immuneACCESS table in a form limited to in-frame rearrangements. Some clones are lacking; in checked studies, under half of them reflect an unresolved V gene, and why the rest are absent is not known. The sample table shows roughly 76,000 clones, and nearly 75% are seen once. 9.5% to 10% of the sample goes to the ten largest clones.

The sequences come from peripheral blood, collected from a patient treated with radiotherapy plus ipilimumab. This chain joins TRBV13 to TRBJ2-4; TRBD2 fits 15 bases in the junction. The source of this sequence is a human donor with non-small cell lung cancer whose response to radiotherapy plus ipilimumab could not be evaluated. The nucleotide sequence reads as follows: TGTGCCAGCAGCTCCTGGACTAGCGGGGGGGCTGCCAAAAACATTCAGTACTTC. It specifies CASSSWTSGGAAKNIQYF.